The present T cell receptor (beta chain) was sequenced within a study of regulatory dendritic cells for organ transplantation. Regarding the study as a whole: Mature dendritic cells appeared to drive more memory CD8+ clonal expansion than regulatory ones. Between individuals, the alloreactive memory CD8+ T cell pool differed considerably. Naive CD4+ and CD8+ repertoires were highly diverse; memory CD8+ was most oligoclonal.

Clones were sequenced by immunoSEQ multiplex PCR, and TCRdb holds only the in-frame ones, with some missing. In the table there are 30,000 to 40,000 clones, around nine tenths of which are singletons. The CDR3 contains 17 residues. V lost 0 bases to trimming and J lost 1 base, with 15 bases between them. Germline V CDR1 and CDR2: SEHNR, FQNEAQ (reference sequence). To note about this clone: Antigen: not known.

The sequence was collected from a human donor in good health. The chain carries TRBV7-9 and TRBJ2-5; the D gene is possibly TRBD2 (5 bases). What was sequenced was naive CD4+ T cells from blood. Regarding subset: CD45RA+ naive T cells. The CDR3 nucleotides read TGTGCCAGCAGCTTAGCGCACCAAAGAGGGAGCCAAGAGACCCAGTACTTC. This gives the protein CASSLAHQRGSQETQYF.